This T cell receptor (beta chain) was sequenced in a study of cytomegalovirus exposure and HLA in healthy donors. The study, taken as a whole, reports: Researchers reportedly found TCR beta sequences accurately predicted most subjects' HLA-A and HLA-B alleles. Being productive about 87% or about 30% of the time was typical of most TCR beta V segments in an earlier analysis.

PCR primers comprised 60 Vbeta and 13 Jbeta primers. TCRdb's copy holds only in-frame clones and misses some; the assay was immunoSEQ multiplex PCR. This table has under 200,000 clones, 84% appearing once. Turning to this clone: Its antigen is still unknown.

The specimen sequenced was PBMCs. This receptor was identified in a woman aged 45-60 years in good health and CMV-seropositive.

The DNA for the CDR3 is TGCGCCAGCAGACCCATAGCGGGTAGAGAGACCCAGTACTTC. This encodes CASRPIAGRETQYF. The V gene is TRBV5-1, the J gene TRBJ2-5; the match to TRBD2 covers 7 bases. J gave up 4 bases and V 5 bases, and 8 bases lay outside the gene matches. The CDR3 length is 14 residues. Germline V gene lookup returns CDR1 SGHRS and CDR2 YFSETQ.